The rows below give T cell receptor beta chains drawn from one sample of a study of metastatic and nonmetastatic thyroid tumors. TCRdb re-clonotyped the PCR reads via MiXCR. The sample holds over 9,000 clones, more than 10% seen once. Specimen: blood. The receptors come from a female donor with papillary thyroid cancer or a benign thyroid nodule (not recorded which). Some clones in this sample may be carry-over from other donors' samples. Both conserved end residues are part of each CDR3. Where a row states a size, it is once, few, many or the class of an expanded clone; other rows omit it.

abundance: medium-sized; v_gene: TRBV4-2; CDR3aa: CASSLNRDPSIYEQYF
abundance: many; v_gene: TRBV10-3; CDR3aa: CAISDPEGSNQPQHF
abundance: many; v_gene: TRBV3-1; CDR3aa: CASSQAGGGQFF
abundance: many; v_gene: TRBV20-1; CDR3aa: CSARQTTYEQYF
abundance: once; v_gene: TRBV30; CDR3aa: CAWSLAGGLFRQFF
abundance: NA; v_gene: TRBV9; CDR3aa: CASSLTTGLAVYQQYF
abundance: many; v_gene: TRBV2; CDR3aa: CASAWAASYNEQFF
abundance: many; v_gene: TRBV20-1; CDR3aa: CSAREPKVPYNEQFF
abundance: NA; v_gene: TRBV18; CDR3aa: CASSPGKVNTEAFF
abundance: few; v_gene: TRBV25-1; CDR3aa: CASSVADQPQDF
abundance: NA; v_gene: TRBV28; CDR3aa: CAISLLLGVDAGTRLGQFF
abundance: medium-sized; v_gene: TRBV7-8; CDR3aa: CASSLVGIKAFF
abundance: NA; v_gene: TRBV12-3/TRBV12-4; CDR3aa: CASSLGGLQPQHF
abundance: few; v_gene: TRBV2; CDR3aa: CASSEQGSYEQYF
abundance: many; v_gene: TRBV18; CDR3aa: CASSPYRLAGESTDTQYF
abundance: many; v_gene: TRBV5-1; CDR3aa: CASSLGSQETQYF
abundance: many; v_gene: TRBV29-1; CDR3aa: CSVGTGTGGGNEQFF
abundance: many; v_gene: TRBV29-1; CDR3aa: CSAVQGAGTGELFF
abundance: many; v_gene: TRBV2; CDR3aa: CASSLTSGSLGETQYF
abundance: many; v_gene: TRBV9; CDR3aa: CASSVNGYNEQFF
abundance: few; v_gene: TRBV6-1; CDR3aa: CASTSGGGYSPLHF
abundance: many; v_gene: TRBV29-1; CDR3aa: CSVEGRGRTEAFF
abundance: many; v_gene: TRBV3-1; CDR3aa: CASSLPDRGREAFF
abundance: NA; v_gene: TRBV28; CDR3aa: CASRGDTYEQYF
abundance: NA; v_gene: TRBV6-5; CDR3aa: CASSTEGSYNEQFF
abundance: many; v_gene: TRBV10-1; CDR3aa: CASSESGSGPLLFF
abundance: many; v_gene: TRBV9; CDR3aa: CASSADRMNTEAFF
abundance: NA; v_gene: TRBV20-1; CDR3aa: CSAETRTGFGNTIYF
abundance: many; v_gene: TRBV6-6; CDR3aa: CASSYSGSSTDTQYF
abundance: many; v_gene: TRBV20-1; CDR3aa: CSARDPPWLSDTQYF
abundance: large; v_gene: TRBV9; CDR3aa: CASSGSNEKLFF
abundance: medium-sized; v_gene: TRBV7-2; CDR3aa: CASSQTSGSSYEQYF
abundance: many; v_gene: TRBV20-1; CDR3aa: CSARYEAGELFF
abundance: many; v_gene: TRBV4-1; CDR3aa: CASSQQQEFTEAFF
abundance: many; v_gene: TRBV18; CDR3aa: CASSRGTGFNQPQHF
abundance: medium-sized; v_gene: TRBV12-3/TRBV12-4; CDR3aa: CASSLETGINYGYTF